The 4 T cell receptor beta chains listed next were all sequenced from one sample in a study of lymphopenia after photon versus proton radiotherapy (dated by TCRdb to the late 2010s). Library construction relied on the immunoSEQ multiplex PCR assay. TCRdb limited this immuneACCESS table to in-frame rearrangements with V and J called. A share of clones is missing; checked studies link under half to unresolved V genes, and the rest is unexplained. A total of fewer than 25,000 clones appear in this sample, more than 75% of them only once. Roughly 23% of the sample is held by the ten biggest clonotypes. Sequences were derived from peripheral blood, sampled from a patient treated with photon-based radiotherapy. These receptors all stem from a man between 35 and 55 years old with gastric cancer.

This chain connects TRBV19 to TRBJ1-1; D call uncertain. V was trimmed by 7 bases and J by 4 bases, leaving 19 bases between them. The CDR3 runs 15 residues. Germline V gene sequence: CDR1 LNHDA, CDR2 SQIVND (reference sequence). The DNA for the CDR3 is TGTGCCAGTAACAACGAGCCAGGAACAAGCACTGAAGCTTTCTTT. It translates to CASNNEPGTSTEAFF.

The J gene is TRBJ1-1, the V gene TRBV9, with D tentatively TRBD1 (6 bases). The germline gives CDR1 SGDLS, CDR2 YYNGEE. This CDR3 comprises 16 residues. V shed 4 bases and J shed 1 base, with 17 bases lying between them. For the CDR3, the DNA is TGTGCCAGCAGCTCACAACAGGGTTCCCAGAACACTGAAGCTTTCTTT. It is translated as CASSSQQGSQNTEAFF. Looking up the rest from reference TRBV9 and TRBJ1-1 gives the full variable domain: DSGVTQTPKHLITATGQRVTLRCSPRSGDLSVYWYQQSLDQGLQFLIQYYNGEERAKGNILERFSAQQFPDLHSELNLSSLELGDSALYFCASSSQQGSQNTEAFFGQGTRLTVV.

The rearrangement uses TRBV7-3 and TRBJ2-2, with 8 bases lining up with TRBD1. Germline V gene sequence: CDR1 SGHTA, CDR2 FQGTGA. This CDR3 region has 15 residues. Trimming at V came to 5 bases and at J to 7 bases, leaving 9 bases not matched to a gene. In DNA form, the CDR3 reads TGTGCCAGCAGCCCAGCAGGGGGCTTGGGCGGGGAGCTGTTTTTT. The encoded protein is CASSPAGGLGGELFF. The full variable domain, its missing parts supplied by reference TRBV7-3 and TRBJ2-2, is GAGVSQTPSNKVTEKGKYVELRCDPISGHTALYWYRQSLGQGPEFLIYFQGTGAADDSGLPNDRFFAVRPEGSVSTLKIQRTERGDSAVYLCASSPAGGLGGELFFGEGSRLTVL.

In DNA, the CDR3 is TGCGCCAGCAGCTTGCGGGACACTTTCTCTGGAAACACCATATATTTT. This codes for CASSLRDTFSGNTIYF. This chain connects TRBV5-1 to TRBJ1-3; D perhaps matches TRBD1 (6 bases). V lost 1 base, J lost 0 bases, and 11 bases lay in between. Germline V CDR1 and CDR2: SGHRS, YFSETQ. The CDR3 sequence is 16 residues long.